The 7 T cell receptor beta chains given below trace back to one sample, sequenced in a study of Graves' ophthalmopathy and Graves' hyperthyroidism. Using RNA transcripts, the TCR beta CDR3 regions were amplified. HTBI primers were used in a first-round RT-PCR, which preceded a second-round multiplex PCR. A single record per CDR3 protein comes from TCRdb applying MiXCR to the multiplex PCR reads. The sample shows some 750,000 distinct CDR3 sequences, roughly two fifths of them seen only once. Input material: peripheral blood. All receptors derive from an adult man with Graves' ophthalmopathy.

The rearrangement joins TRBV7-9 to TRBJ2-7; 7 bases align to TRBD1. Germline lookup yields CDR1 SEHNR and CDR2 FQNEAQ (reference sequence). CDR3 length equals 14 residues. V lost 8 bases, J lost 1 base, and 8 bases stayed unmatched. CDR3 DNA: TGTGCCAGCTCACGGACAGGAATATCCTACGAGCAGTACTTC. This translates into CASSRTGISYEQYF.

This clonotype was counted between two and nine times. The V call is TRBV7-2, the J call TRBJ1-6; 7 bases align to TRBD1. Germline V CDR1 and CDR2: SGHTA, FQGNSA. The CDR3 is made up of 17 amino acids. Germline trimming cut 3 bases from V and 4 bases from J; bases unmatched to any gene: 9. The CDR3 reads CASSFPRSGQYNSPLHF. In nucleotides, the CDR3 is TGTGCCAGCAGCTTCCCGAGGTCGGGACAGTATAATTCACCCCTCCACTTT.

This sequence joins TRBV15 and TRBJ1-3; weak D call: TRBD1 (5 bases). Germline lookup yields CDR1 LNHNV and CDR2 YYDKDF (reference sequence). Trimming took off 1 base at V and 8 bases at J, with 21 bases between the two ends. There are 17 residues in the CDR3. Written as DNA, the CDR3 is TGTGCCACCAGCAGAGCTTACCGGGGGATGGCTGGCTACACCATATATTTT. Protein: CATSRAYRGMAGYTIYF.

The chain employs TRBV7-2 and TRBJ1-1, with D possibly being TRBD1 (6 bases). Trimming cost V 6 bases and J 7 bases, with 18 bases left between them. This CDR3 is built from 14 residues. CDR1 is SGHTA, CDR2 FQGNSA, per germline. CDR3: CASSQTGNRDEAFF. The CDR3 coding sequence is TGTGCCAGCAGTCAAACAGGGAATCGGGATGAAGCTTTCTTT.

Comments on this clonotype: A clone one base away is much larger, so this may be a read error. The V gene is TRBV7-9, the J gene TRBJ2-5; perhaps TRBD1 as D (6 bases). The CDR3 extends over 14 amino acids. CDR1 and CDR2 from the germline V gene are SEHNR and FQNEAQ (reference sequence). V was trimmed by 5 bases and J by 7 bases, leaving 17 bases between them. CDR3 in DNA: TGTGCCAGCAGCCCTCTACAGGGTGTAGGGACCCAGTACTTC. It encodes CASSPLQGVGTQYF.

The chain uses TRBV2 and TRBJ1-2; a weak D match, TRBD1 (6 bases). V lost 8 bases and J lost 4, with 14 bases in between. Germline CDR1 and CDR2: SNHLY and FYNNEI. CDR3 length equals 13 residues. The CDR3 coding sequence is TGTGCCAGCGGGCGTAGACAGGTCTATGGCTACACCTTC. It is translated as CASGRRQVYGYTF.

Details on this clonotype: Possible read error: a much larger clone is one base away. In DNA, the CDR3 is TGTGCCAGCCAGGGGTGGGGGGCCTACGAGCAGTACTTC. As protein: CASQGWGAYEQYF. The chain combines TRBV7-6 with TRBJ2-7; TRBD1 or TRBD2 may be the D gene (6 bases each). CDR3 length: 13 residues. Germline V lookup: CDR1 SGHVS, CDR2 FNYEAQ. The V gene lost 8 bases and the J gene lost 2 bases, with 13 bases spanning the gap.